Presented here are 29 T cell receptor beta chains from one specimen sequenced in a study of T cells in Graves' hyperthyroidism and ophthalmopathy. TCR beta CDR3 region amplification was performed from RNA transcripts. The HTBI primer set was used in a first-round RT-PCR of the TCR CDR3. Via MiXCR, TCRdb re-called the multiplex PCR reads, giving one row per CDR3 protein. The repertoire has a few hundred thousand distinct CDR3 sequences, approximately 15% of them found once; the top ten carry about an eighth. Sequencing used blood. The receptors were sampled from a woman between 40 and 50 years old with Graves' hyperthyroidism that later progressed to Graves' ophthalmopathy.

This clonotype showed up many times. The chain couples TRBV12-3 or TRBV12-4 to TRBJ2-7; tentative D call: TRBD2 (7 bases). Between the trimmed V and J ends, which lost 2 bases and 6 bases, there was a span of 14 bases. This CDR3 spans 14 amino acids. The CDR3 region has the DNA TGTGCCAGCAGTTTATACGGGGGGCTGGGCGAGCAGTACTTC. As protein: CASSLYGGLGEQYF.

This clonotype was recorded many times. The chain links TRBV6-1 to TRBJ1-6; D might be TRBD1 (5 bases). The ends were cut back, 8 bases at V and 10 bases at J, with 12 bases in the middle. The CDR3 is 12 residues long. The germline gives CDR1 MNHNS, CDR2 SASEGT. Written as DNA, the CDR3 is TGTGCCAGCGGGGGATGGGAGTCACCCCTCCACTTT. It specifies CASGGWESPLHF.

The V gene is TRBV2, the J gene TRBJ1-1; 10 positions match TRBD1. With V trimmed by 6 bases and J by 5 bases, 15 bases remained unmatched. The germline gives CDR1 SNHLY, CDR2 FYNNEI. CDR3 length: 17 residues. The CDR3 region has the DNA TGTGCCAGCAGCCAACACTACCGGGACAGGGGTCGAACTGAAGCTTTCTTT. It translates to CASSQHYRDRGRTEAFF.

V and J are TRBV6-1 and TRBJ2-1, with TRBD2 as a possible D gene (12 bases). The germline gives CDR1 MNHNS, CDR2 SASEGT. This CDR3 has 16 amino acids. Trimming removed 8 bases at V and 9 bases at J, with 26 bases between. Here the CDR3 reads CASSPRTSGTGGEQFF. CDR3 DNA sequence: TGTGCCAGCTCACCACGGACTAGCGGGACAGGGGGTGAGCAGTTCTTC.

In this sample, this clonotype turned up many times. The V call is TRBV7-9, the J call TRBJ2-7, with D perhaps TRBD1 (6 bases). CDR3 size: 13 residues. The V end was cut by 8 bases, the J end by 5 bases, with 16 bases between. Germline V lookup: CDR1 SEHNR, CDR2 FQNEAQ (reference sequence). The CDR3 sequence is CASRRQESHEQYF. CDR3 bases: TGTGCCAGCCGCCGACAGGAATCCCACGAGCAGTACTTC.

Remarks on this clonotype: With a much larger clone just one base away, this may be a read error. The chain joins TRBV6-5 to TRBJ2-1; 8 bases line up with TRBD1. The CDR3 consists of 15 residues. CDR1 and CDR2 from the germline V gene are MNHEY and SVGAGI. The V gene end was trimmed by 0 bases and the J gene end by 10 bases; junction bases not matched to a gene: 8. DNA of the CDR3: TGTGCCAGCAGTTACTCCCGGGACAGGCTGACCGAGCAGTTCTTC. Its translation: CASSYSRDRLTEQFF.

This clonotype has a handful of counts. The CDR3 is CASSDADSTEAFF. The CDR3 DNA is TGTGCCAGCAGCGACGCCGACAGCACTGAAGCTTTCTTT. The V gene is TRBV5-4, the J gene TRBJ1-1, with D maybe TRBD1 (5 bases). V shed 4 bases and J shed 4 bases, with 11 bases lying between them. The CDR3 covers 13 residues. CDR1 is SGHNT and CDR2 is YYREEE in the germline V gene (reference sequence). Together with reference TRBV5-4 and TRBJ1-1, the CDR3 gives the full variable domain: ETGVTQSPTHLIKTRGQQVTLRCSSQSGHNTVSWYQQALGQGPQFIFQYYREEENGRGNFPPRFSGLQFPNYSSELNVNALELDDSALYLCASSDADSTEAFFGQGTRLTVV.

This clonotype was seen repeatedly, ten times or more. This rearrangement joins TRBV14 to TRBJ1-3; D call uncertain. This CDR3 contains 13 residues. Germline V CDR1 and CDR2: SGHDN, FVKESK. Trimming left V 4 bases short and J 4 bases short, with 8 bases between. The CDR3 loop reads CASSLRAGNTIYF. The CDR3 nucleotides are TGTGCCAGCAGCCTCCGAGCCGGAAACACCATATATTTT.

This clonotype showed up many times. The chain combines TRBV11-2 with TRBJ1-2; D is perhaps TRBD1 (5 bases). The CDR3 has 14 amino acids. In germline, CDR1 is SGHAT, CDR2 FQNNGV. Trimming left V 2 bases short and J 4 bases short, with 11 bases between. CDR3 sequence reads: CASSLFDSPYGYTF. The CDR3 DNA follows: TGTGCCAGCAGCTTATTCGACAGCCCCTATGGCTACACCTTC.

This clonotype appeared many times. V gene TRBV2 combines with J gene TRBJ2-1, with D possibly matching TRBD2 (5 bases). Germline V lookup: CDR1 SNHLY, CDR2 FYNNEI. The CDR3 loop spans 12 amino acids. Trimming cost V 4 bases and J 10 bases, with 11 bases left between them. The CDR3 bases are TGTGCCAGCAGTGCGAGCGGTGGAGAGCAGTTCTTC. Its protein product is CASSASGGEQFF.

This clonotype was seen many times. The rearrangement joins TRBV2 to TRBJ2-7; 8 nucleotides match TRBD2. V lost 5 bases to trimming and J lost 0 bases; unmatched junction nucleotides: 3. Looked up from germline, CDR1 is SNHLY and CDR2 is FYNNEI. The CDR3 consists of 14 residues. CDR3 DNA: TGTGCCAGCAGTATTAGCGGGAACTCCTACGAGCAGTACTTC. The encoded protein is CASSISGNSYEQYF.

In this sample, this clonotype turned up many times. The rearrangement links TRBV11-2 to TRBJ2-7; 7 bases line up with TRBD2. The CDR3 length is 14 residues. With 1 base clipped from V and 3 bases from J, the junction kept 3 bases outside the gene matches. Germline CDR1 is SGHAT and CDR2 is FQNNGV. CDR3: CASSLGGGVYEQYF. For the CDR3, the DNA is TGTGCCAGCAGCTTAGGTGGGGGGGTCTACGAGCAGTACTTC.

This clonotype was recorded many times. CDR3 sequence (DNA): TGTGCCAGCAGCTTGGGCGGGACAGCGAGCACTGAAGCTTTCTTT. It specifies CASSLGGTASTEAFF. The genes are TRBV7-2 and TRBJ1-1; 7 bases map to TRBD1. Per the germline V gene, CDR1 is SGHTA and CDR2 is FQGNSA. With 3 bases clipped from V and 4 bases from J, the junction kept 8 bases outside the gene matches. CDR3 size: 15 residues.

This chain connects TRBV14 to TRBJ2-7, with D perhaps assigned TRBD1 or TRBD2 (5 bases each). Germline V gene data show CDR1 as SGHDN and CDR2 as FVKESK. This CDR3 has 15 residues. The V end was cut by 1 base, the J end by 2 bases, with 12 bases between. The CDR3 region is CASSQVGVLAYEQYF. CDR3 bases: TGTGCCAGCAGCCAAGTGGGGGTGTTAGCCTACGAGCAGTACTTC.

In its sample, this clonotype was seen many times. This chain links TRBV20-1 with TRBJ2-7; TRBD2 aligns across 7 bases. Germline V gives CDR1 DFQATT, CDR2 SNEGSKA (reference sequence). This CDR3 contains 13 residues. The trim removed 4 bases at V and 2 bases at J, leaving 5 bases unmatched. CDR3 nucleotides: TGCAGTGCTACCCAGCGGGATCCCTACGAGCAGTACTTC. Protein sequence: CSATQRDPYEQYF.

V and J are TRBV29-1 and TRBJ2-7; the match to TRBD2 covers 8 bases. There are 12 residues in the CDR3. V lost 6 bases to trimming and J lost 3 bases; unmatched junction nucleotides: 4. Per germline, CDR1 SQVTM and CDR2 ANQGSEA. Written as DNA, the CDR3 is TGCAGCGTCACTACTAGCGGCTACGAGCAGTACTTC. This encodes CSVTTSGYEQYF.

V is TRBV6-2 or TRBV6-3 and J is TRBJ2-1, with 11 bases aligning to TRBD2. This CDR3 spans 14 amino acids. V gave up 7 bases and J gave up 7 bases; unmatched junction bases: 6. CDR1 and CDR2 (germline): MNHEY, SVGEGT. CDR3 coding DNA: TGTGCCAGCATCGGGACTAGCGGAAAGAATGAGCAGTTCTTC. Translating gives CASIGTSGKNEQFF.

This clonotype was observed at least ten times. The chain joins TRBV6-1 to TRBJ2-3; TRBD1 matches 7 bases. V shed 6 bases and J 0 bases; nucleotides not matched to a gene: 6. Germline lookup yields CDR1 MNHNS and CDR2 SASEGT. The CDR3 is made up of 15 amino acids. In nucleotides, the CDR3 is TGTGCCAGCAGCACTAAACAGGGGAGCACAGATACGCAGTATTTT. The encoded protein is CASSTKQGSTDTQYF.

This clonotype was recorded at least ten times. J is TRBJ2-2 and V is TRBV2; D is possibly TRBD1 (5 bases). CDR3 length: 18 residues. V gave up 6 bases and J gave up 3 bases, with 23 bases separating them. CDR1 is SNHLY and CDR2 is FYNNEI in the germline V gene. The CDR3 here is CASSPYADSFSDTGELFF. As DNA, the CDR3 is TGTGCCAGCAGCCCCTACGCCGACAGCTTTTCTGACACCGGGGAGCTGTTTTTT.

In its sample, this clonotype was seen many times. The chain is built from TRBV6-5 and TRBJ2-7; a weak D match, TRBD2 (5 bases). CDR1 and CDR2 from the germline V gene are MNHEY and SVGAGI. V was trimmed by 7 bases and J by 4 bases, leaving 17 bases between them. This CDR3 spans 14 amino acids. CDR3 protein: CASTKEGRRYEQYF. The CDR3, as DNA: TGTGCCAGCACCAAAGAGGGCAGAAGATACGAGCAGTACTTC.

Points on this clonotype: A single base separates this from a much larger clone, so it may be a read error. The chain is built from TRBV3-1 and TRBJ1-5; TRBD1 is a possible D gene (5 bases). In germline, CDR1 is LGHDT, CDR2 YNNKEL (reference sequence). V gave up 8 bases and J gave up 3 bases, with 14 bases separating them. The CDR3 runs 14 residues. The CDR3 DNA sequence: TGTGCCAGCCGCCCGACAGCTATCAATCAGCCCCAGCATTTT. Protein: CASRPTAINQPQHF.

This clonotype is a singleton in its sample. The rearrangement links TRBV19 to TRBJ2-1, with 11 bases lining up with TRBD2. Germline trimming cut 0 bases from V and 3 bases from J; bases unmatched to any gene: 4. This CDR3 comprises 17 residues. Germline V gene lookup returns CDR1 LNHDA and CDR2 SQIVND (reference sequence). DNA for the CDR3: TGTGCCAGTAGTATAGATGGGGGGACTAGCGGCTACAATGAGCAGTTCTTC. This codes for CASSIDGGTSGYNEQFF.

The sample holds many counts of this clonotype. The chain carries TRBV28 and TRBJ1-1; unclear D gene. V was trimmed by 2 bases and J by 5 bases, leaving 9 bases between them. Germline-derived CDR1 and CDR2 are MDHEN and SYDVKM. The CDR3 consists of 13 residues. The CDR3 region is CASSLQERTEAFF. In DNA, the CDR3 is TGTGCCAGCAGTTTACAGGAGCGGACTGAAGCTTTCTTT.

This clonotype came up many times. CDR3 in DNA: TGTGCCAGCAGTGAGGACACTAACTATGGCTACACCTTC. Its protein is CASSEDTNYGYTF. This chain connects TRBV6-1 to TRBJ1-2; tentatively, D is TRBD1 (5 bases). Germline values: CDR1 MNHNS, CDR2 SASEGT. There are 13 residues in the CDR3. The V end was cut by 3 bases, the J end by 0 bases, with 5 bases between.

In this sample, this clonotype turned up many times. The J gene is TRBJ1-6, the V gene TRBV5-1; 10 bases align to TRBD1. CDR1 is SGHRS and CDR2 is YFSETQ in the germline V gene. J was trimmed by 7 bases and V by 3 bases; bases with no gene match: 1. CDR3 length equals 14 residues. The CDR3 protein is CASSSDRGNSPLHF. The CDR3, as DNA: TGCGCCAGCAGCTCGGACAGGGGGAATTCACCCCTCCACTTT.

As concerns this clonotype: With a much larger clone just one base away, this may be a read error. The chain recombines TRBV5-1 with TRBJ2-1; 9 nucleotides align to TRBD2. With V trimmed by 0 bases and J by 4 bases, 2 bases remained unmatched. The CDR3 loop spans 15 amino acids. Germline V gives CDR1 SGHRS, CDR2 YFSETQ. The CDR3 region has the DNA TGCGCCAGCAGCTTGGCGACTAGCGGATACAATGAGCAGTTCTTC. Translating gives CASSLATSGYNEQFF.

At least ten counts were recorded for this clonotype. The rearrangement links TRBV19 to TRBJ1-1; no firm D call. There are 15 residues in the CDR3. The V gene lost 3 bases and the J gene lost 1 base, with 12 bases spanning the gap. Per germline, CDR1 LNHDA and CDR2 SQIVND (reference sequence). The CDR3 DNA reads TGTGCCAGTAGTATGGACCGGGAATGGAACACTGAAGCTTTCTTT. It translates to CASSMDREWNTEAFF.

This clonotype came up many times. V and J are TRBV27 and TRBJ1-1; weak D call: TRBD1 (6 bases). Germline CDR1 MNHEY, CDR2 SMNVEV (reference sequence). The CDR3 loop spans 16 amino acids. The V end lost 2 bases, the J end lost 0 bases, and 13 bases lay between the germline ends. In DNA form, the CDR3 reads TGTGCCAGCAGTTTACGGGGGGCAGGGCTGAACACTGAAGCTTTCTTT. This gives the protein CASSLRGAGLNTEAFF.

This clonotype has a handful of counts. V gene TRBV7-2 combines with J gene TRBJ1-1; D is undetermined. V lost 3 bases to trimming and J lost 5 bases, with 13 bases between them. Germline assignment: CDR1 SGHTA and CDR2 FQGNSA. The CDR3 runs 14 residues. The CDR3 region is CASSFSRRITEAFF. The CDR3 bases are TGTGCCAGCAGCTTTTCCAGGAGGATTACTGAAGCTTTCTTT.